This T cell receptor beta chain was profiled in a study of blood T cell repertoires in COVID-19. Study details: The cDNA or gDNA used as material had been derived from T cells, B-cell-depleted T cells, or PBMCs.

Measured with immunoSEQ multiplex PCR; TCRdb has only the in-frame clones, and not every one. The sample lists over 200,000 clones, roughly 90% occurring once. The specimen was peripheral blood. This TCR came from a man aged 55 to 69 who had recovered from COVID-19.

The chain's CDR3 is CASSQDNGLSGNTIYF. The CDR3 DNA reads TGTGCCAGCAGCCAAGATAACGGACTCTCTGGAAACACCATATATTTT. V and J are TRBV4-2 and TRBJ1-3; D gene ambiguous. This CDR3 has 16 residues. Germline V gives CDR1 LGHNA, CDR2 YNFKEQ. The V end was cut by 0 bases, the J end by 0 bases, with 9 bases between.